Listed below are T cell receptor beta chains from one sample, sequenced in a study of blood T cells in healthy people across ages. TCRdb fed the 5' RACE reads into MiXCR, producing one record per CDR3 protein. The sample holds 750,000 or so distinct CDR3 sequences; around 25% are singletons and the top ten take more than 7.5%. These records were also assigned to another study, of T cells of mothers and their children.

Sequenced input: blood. All receptors come from a boy younger than 18 in good health. Each CDR3 is given with its conserved first and last residue. The D gene is left open where the match is weak. Clone size is not always given. Where it is, it says once, few, many or a class for expanded clones.

TRBJ2-7,.,TRBV29-1,TRBD2,CSVEATGEAGAYGEQYF,TGCAGCGTTGAAGCCACGGGAGAAGCGGGAGCGTACGGCGAGCAGTACTTC
TRBJ2-1,.,TRBV29-1,.,CSVGGGGYNEQFF,TGCAGCGTTGGAGGGGGAGGGTACAATGAGCAGTTCTTC
TRBJ2-1,few,TRBV3-1,.,CASSQAGAVPSYNEQFF,TGTGCCAGCAGCCAAGCGGGGGCGGTTCCGTCCTACAATGAGCAGTTCTTC
TRBJ2-1,.,TRBV29-1,.,CSVAPEEFF,TGCAGCGTTGCCCCGGAGGAGTTCTTC
TRBJ1-4,.,TRBV7-2,.,CASSLIARGEKLFF,TGTGCCAGCAGCTTAATCGCCCGGGGAGAAAAACTGTTTTTT
TRBJ2-3,.,TRBV6-6,.,CASSYSRLITDTQYF,TGTGCCAGCAGTTACTCTAGACTGATCACAGATACGCAGTATTTT
TRBJ2-1,.,TRBV27,.,CASSPVGPFGQFF,TGTGCCAGCAGTCCCGTGGGGCCATTCGGGCAGTTCTTC
TRBJ2-1,once,TRBV28,TRBD1,CASSSQGVGGNEQFF,TGTGCCAGCAGTTCACAGGGGGTAGGGGGCAATGAGCAGTTCTTC
TRBJ1-4,.,TRBV7-2,.,CASSQDPNEKLFF,TGTGCCAGCAGCCAAGATCCTAATGAAAAACTGTTTTTT
TRBJ1-1,many,TRBV29-1,.,CSDKTVENTEAFF,TGCAGCGATAAGACGGTAGAGAACACTGAAGCTTTCTTT
TRBJ1-2,few,TRBV11-1,.,CASSTLRAGGYTF,TGTGCCAGCAGCACCCTCCGGGCCGGTGGCTACACCTTC
TRBJ2-1,.,TRBV7-9,.,CASSFKGPAPYSYNEQFF,TGTGCCAGCAGCTTTAAAGGGCCCGCACCTTACTCCTACAATGAGCAGTTCTTC
TRBJ2-1,few,TRBV11-2,TRBD2,CASSLVKRGTYNEQFF,TGTGCCAGCAGCCTCGTGAAGCGGGGGACCTACAATGAGCAGTTCTTC
TRBJ1-1,.,TRBV7-9,.,CASSFEREGTEAFF,TGTGCCAGCAGCTTTGAAAGGGAGGGAACTGAAGCTTTCTTT
TRBJ1-5,many,TRBV7-8,.,CASSLAVNQPQHF,TGTGCCAGCAGCTTAGCAGTAAATCAGCCCCAGCATTTT
TRBJ1-2,few,TRBV7-2,.,CASSLGLGGAAFGYTF,TGTGCCAGCAGCTTAGGCCTGGGGGGCGCGGCATTTGGCTACACCTTC
TRBJ2-1,few,TRBV5-1,.,CASSPDAGDEQFF,TGCGCCAGCAGCCCGGATGCCGGGGATGAGCAGTTCTTC
TRBJ2-7,few,TRBV29-1,.,CSVETGKKQYF,TGCAGCGTTGAAACGGGTAAGAAGCAGTACTTC
TRBJ1-2,.,TRBV2,.,CASSFSGGGGYGYTF,TGTGCCAGCAGTTTTTCTGGGGGAGGCGGCTATGGCTACACCTTC
TRBJ1-1,few,TRBV3-1,.,CASSQAAEARMNTEAFF,TGTGCCAGCAGCCAAGCAGCGGAGGCGAGGATGAACACTGAAGCTTTCTTT
TRBJ2-7,few,TRBV6-2/TRBV6-3,.,CAIGRTYEQYF,TGTGCCATAGGACGGACCTACGAGCAGTACTTC
TRBJ2-1,few,TRBV29-1,.,CSVVRGVNEQFF,TGCAGCGTTGTTCGAGGGGTCAATGAGCAGTTCTTC
TRBJ2-5,few,TRBV6-5,TRBD2,CASSYSWLAVETQYF,TGTGCCAGCAGTTACTCATGGCTAGCGGTAGAGACCCAGTACTTC
TRBJ2-1,.,TRBV4-1,TRBD2,CASSQEFFPRLAGNNEQFF,TGCGCCAGCAGCCAAGAATTTTTCCCCCGGCTAGCGGGCAACAATGAGCAGTTCTTT
TRBJ2-3,.,TRBV7-2,.,CASSFPERTDTQYF,TGTGCCAGCAGCTTTCCGGAGCGGACAGATACGCAGTATTTT
TRBJ2-1,.,TRBV20-1,.,CSAKGVAEQFF,TGCAGTGCAAAGGGGGTTGCTGAGCAGTTCTTC
TRBJ2-7,.,TRBV6-1,.,CASSGDVASSYEQYF,TGTGCCAGCAGTGGTGATGTAGCGAGCTCCTACGAGCAGTACTTC
TRBJ2-4,few,TRBV6-1,TRBD1,CASSSGIYGTGSKNIQYF,TGTGCCAGCAGTAGCGGCATCTACGGGACAGGCTCCAAAAACATTCAGTACTTC
TRBJ1-1,.,TRBV7-9,.,CASTRALLGVNTEAFF,TGTGCCAGCACCCGTGCTCTGCTGGGAGTGAACACTGAAGCTTTCTTT
TRBJ2-5,.,TRBV20-1,.,CSARNQSALKTQYF,TGCAGTGCTAGGAATCAGTCAGCCTTGAAGACCCAGTACTTC
TRBJ2-7,.,TRBV13,.,CASSRVLERGEQYF,TGTGCCAGCAGTCGTGTCCTCGAACGGGGCGAGCAGTACTTC
TRBJ2-7,many,TRBV29-1,.,CSVDDGGTGEQYF,TGCAGCGTTGACGACGGGGGTACGGGTGAGCAGTACTTC
TRBJ2-2,few,TRBV6-2/TRBV6-3,.,CASSYSWATGELFF,TGTGCCAGCAGTTATTCCTGGGCCACCGGGGAGCTGTTTTTT
TRBJ2-7,few,TRBV20-1,.,CSARDFPAYEQYF,TGCAGTGCTAGAGATTTTCCAGCCTACGAGCAGTACTTC
TRBJ2-1,.,TRBV7-9,TRBD2,CASSAKRLADYNEQFF,TGTGCCAGCAGCGCCAAGAGACTAGCGGACTACAATGAGCAGTTCTTC
TRBJ2-5,few,TRBV2,TRBD2,CASSEDSGGAAETQYF,TGTGCCAGCAGTGAAGATAGCGGGGGGGCCGCGGAGACCCAGTACTTC
TRBJ1-6,few,TRBV3-1,.,CASSPRGGPGSYNSPLHF,TGTGCCAGCAGCCCCCGGGGGGGTCCGGGCTCCTATAATTCACCCCTCCACTTT
TRBJ2-7,.,TRBV4-1,.,CASSQVVREYEQYF,TGCGCCAGCAGCCAAGTGGTCAGGGAATACGAGCAGTACTTC
TRBJ2-1,.,TRBV12-3/TRBV12-4,TRBD2,CASSHGTSGRWNEQFF,TGTGCCAGCAGTCATGGGACTAGCGGGCGGTGGAATGAGCAGTTCTTC
TRBJ1-2,.,TRBV27,.,CASSPGEGYTF,TGTGCCAGCAGTCCTGGGGAGGGCTACACCTTC
TRBJ2-7,.,TRBV20-1,.,CSAENREELYEQYF,TGCAGTGCCGAAAACAGGGAGGAACTTTACGAGCAGTACTTC
TRBJ2-5,few,TRBV5-1,TRBD2,CASSSTSGRVQETQYF,TGCGCCAGCAGCTCCACTAGCGGGAGGGTTCAAGAGACCCAGTACTTC
TRBJ2-5,few,TRBV12-3/TRBV12-4,.,CASSRISGEQYF,TGTGCCAGCAGCCGAATTTCCGGGGAGCAGTACTTC